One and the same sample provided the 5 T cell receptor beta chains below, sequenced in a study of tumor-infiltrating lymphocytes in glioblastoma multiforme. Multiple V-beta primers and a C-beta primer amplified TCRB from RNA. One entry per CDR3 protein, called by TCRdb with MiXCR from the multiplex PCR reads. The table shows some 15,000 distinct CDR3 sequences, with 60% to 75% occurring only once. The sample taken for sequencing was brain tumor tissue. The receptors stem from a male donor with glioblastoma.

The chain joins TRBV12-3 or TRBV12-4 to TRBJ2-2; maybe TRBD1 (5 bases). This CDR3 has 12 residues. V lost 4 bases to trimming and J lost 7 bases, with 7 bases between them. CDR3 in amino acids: CASSYRGGELFF. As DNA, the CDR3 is TGTGCCAGCAGTTATAGGGGCGGGGAGCTGTTTTTT.

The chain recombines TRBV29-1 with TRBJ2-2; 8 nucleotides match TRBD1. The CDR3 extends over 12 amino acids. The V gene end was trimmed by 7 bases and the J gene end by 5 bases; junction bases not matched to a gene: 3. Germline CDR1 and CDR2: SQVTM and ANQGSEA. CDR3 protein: CSATGGTGELFF. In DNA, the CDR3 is TGCAGCGCTACAGGGGGTACCGGGGAGCTGTTTTTT.

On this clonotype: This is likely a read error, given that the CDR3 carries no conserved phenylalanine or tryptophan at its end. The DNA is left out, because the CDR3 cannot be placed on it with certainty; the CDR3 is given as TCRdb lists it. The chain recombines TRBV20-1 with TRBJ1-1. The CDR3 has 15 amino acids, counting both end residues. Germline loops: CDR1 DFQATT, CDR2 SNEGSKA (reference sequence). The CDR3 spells CSARDGGGLVSEALL.

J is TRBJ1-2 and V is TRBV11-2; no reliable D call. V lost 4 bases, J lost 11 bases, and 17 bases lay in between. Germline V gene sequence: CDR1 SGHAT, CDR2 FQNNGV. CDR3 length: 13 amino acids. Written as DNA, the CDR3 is TGTGCCAGCAGCTCGACGCGAGCATCGGGGTACACCTTC. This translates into CASSSTRASGYTF.

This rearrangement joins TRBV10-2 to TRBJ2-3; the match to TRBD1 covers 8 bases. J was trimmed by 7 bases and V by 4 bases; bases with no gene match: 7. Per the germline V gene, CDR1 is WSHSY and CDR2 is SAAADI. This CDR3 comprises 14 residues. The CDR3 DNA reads TGCGCCAGCAGTGGTGGACAGGGAACCCATACGCAGTATTTT. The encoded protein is CASSGGQGTHTQYF.